The 20 T cell receptor beta chains below were found in one sample sequenced in a study of beta chain features in type 1 diabetes. The investigators reverse transcribed all of the isolated RNA, so they sequenced expressed TCRB transcripts. The assay was immunoSEQ multiplex PCR, and TCRdb's table has in-frame clones only and misses some. The table shows hundreds of thousands of clones, with about an eighth occurring only once. The sequenced sample was naive CD4+ T cells from blood. These receptors came from a woman younger than 30 in good health.

This clone turned up a few times. The chain recombines TRBV19 with TRBJ2-1; D perhaps matches TRBD2 (5 bases). This CDR3 has 15 amino acids. V was pared by 3 bases and J by 6 bases, with 15 bases between. Per germline, CDR1 LNHDA and CDR2 SQIVND (reference sequence). The CDR3 DNA reads TGTGCCAGTAGTATGAGGGTTCCTAGCCTCAATGAGCAGTTCTTC. Translating it yields CASSMRVPSLNEQFF.

The CDR3 nucleotides are TGTGCCAGCAGCCAGGACAGGGAAGACTACGAGCAGTACGTC. It encodes CASSQDREDYEQYV. The chain carries TRBV7-6 and TRBJ2-7; 8 nucleotides match TRBD1. With 5 bases clipped from V and 3 bases from J, the junction kept 6 bases outside the gene matches. From germline, CDR1 is SGHVS and CDR2 FNYEAQ. CDR3 length: 14 residues.

Only a few counts were recorded for this clone. CDR3 loop: CASSGSGTGVSPLHF. The CDR3 DNA is TGTGCCAGCAGCGGTTCCGGGACAGGGGTTTCACCCCTCCACTTT. This chain connects TRBV21-1 to TRBJ1-6; the table's D call of TRBD1 was not tested on the DNA. TRBV21-1 counts as a pseudogene. The CDR3 contains 15 residues.

The V and J genes are TRBV6-5 and TRBJ2-1; TRBD1 or TRBD2 may be the D gene (5 bases each). The CDR3 contains 14 residues. Trimming left V 2 bases short and J 10 bases short, with 15 bases between. CDR1 is MNHEY, CDR2 SVGAGI, per germline. The CDR3 region is CASSYLGRSGEQFF. The CDR3 nucleotides read TGTGCCAGCAGTTACCTGGGACGATCAGGAGAGCAGTTCTTC.

This clone was counted only a few times. The chain is built from TRBV28 and TRBJ1-1; D not certain. Per the germline V gene, CDR1 is MDHEN and CDR2 is SYDVKM. The CDR3 length is 12 residues. Trimming left V 4 bases short and J 4 bases short, with 7 bases between. The CDR3 nucleotides read TGTGCCAGCAGTTCACCCTTCACTGAAGCTTTCTTT. It encodes CASSSPFTEAFF.

CDR3 DNA sequence: TGTGCCAGCAGCTTAGAGGGGTCACGGAGTGAAAAACTGTTTTTT. Its translation: CASSLEGSRSEKLFF. The chain has TRBV7-2 and TRBJ1-4; D perhaps matches TRBD1 (5 bases). Trimming left V 1 base short and J 7 bases short, with 13 bases between. From germline, CDR1 is SGHTA and CDR2 FQGNSA. The CDR3 spans 15 residues.

The rearrangement links TRBV5-1 to TRBJ2-6; D is ambiguous. This CDR3 comprises 14 residues. V lost 1 base and J 4 bases, leaving 6 bases between the germline ends. Germline CDR1 SGHRS, CDR2 YFSETQ. The CDR3: CASSLLPGANVLTF. DNA of the CDR3: TGCGCCAGCAGCTTGTTACCAGGGGCCAACGTCCTGACTTTC.

This clone was detected a few times. This chain joins TRBV30 and TRBJ1-2; maybe TRBD1 (5 bases). Germline V gene lookup returns CDR1 GTSNPN and CDR2 SVGIG (reference sequence). This CDR3 contains 14 residues. Deletions cut 4 bases from V and 8 bases from J, with 20 bases between. CDR3 sequence: CAWNPDSAAGGYTF. CDR3 DNA sequence: TGTGCCTGGAACCCTGACAGCGCGGCTGGCGGCTACACCTTC.

This clone was found a few times. The V call is TRBV10-3, the J call TRBJ2-5; D may be TRBD2 (5 bases). The germline V and J ends were trimmed by 0 bases and 2 bases, with 16 bases remaining between them. In germline, CDR1 is ENHRY, CDR2 SYGVKD. This CDR3 contains 17 residues. As DNA, the CDR3 is TGTGCCATCAGTGAGTCGTTTGGGAGATTAAATCAAGAGACCCAGTACTTC. Translation gives CAISESFGRLNQETQYF.

The chain combines TRBV23-1 with TRBJ2-6; D is undetermined. TRBV23-1 is sorted into the ORF group, with uncertain function. The CDR3 has 15 amino acids. Trimming pared 0 bases from V and 11 bases from J, leaving 14 bases between. The CDR3 nucleotides are TGCGCCAGCAGTCAATCCTCCGTAGGCCTCGACGTCCTGACTTTC. As protein: CASSQSSVGLDVLTF.

This clone was seen more than once but under ten times. V is TRBV30 and J is TRBJ2-4; D is uncertain. Deletions cut 2 bases from V and 7 bases from J, with 18 bases between. The germline gives CDR1 GTSNPN, CDR2 SVGIG (reference sequence). The CDR3 consists of 15 residues. The CDR3 sequence is CAWSRSALPSNIQYF. The CDR3 region has the DNA TGTGCCTGGAGTAGGTCAGCTTTACCTAGTAACATTCAGTACTTC.

This clone has only a few counts. This chain uses TRBV9 with TRBJ2-1, with 8 positions matching TRBD2. This CDR3 comprises 16 residues. Trimming took 2 bases from V and 2 from J; bases not matched to a gene: 6. In germline, CDR1 is SGDLS, CDR2 YYNGEE. CDR3 nucleotides: TGTGCCAGCAGCGTGAGGACTAGCTTGGCCTACAATGAGCAGTTCTTC. It is translated as CASSVRTSLAYNEQFF.

This chain connects TRBV7-2 to TRBJ1-2; 7 positions match TRBD1. The germline CDR1 and CDR2 sequences are SGHTA and FQGNSA. V trimming: 1 base; J trimming: 8 bases; junction bases outside the gene matches: 4. The CDR3 consists of 13 residues. The CDR3 here is CASSLVTGDGYTF. CDR3 in DNA: TGTGCCAGCAGCTTAGTTACAGGGGACGGCTACACCTTC.

J is TRBJ2-7 and V is TRBV7-2; D is perhaps TRBD2 (5 bases). The CDR3 length is 14 residues. With 2 bases removed from V and 5 bases from J, the gap between germline ends came to 13 bases. The germline CDR1 and CDR2 sequences are SGHTA and FQGNSA. CDR3 region: CASSLLLVDDEQYF. DNA for the CDR3: TGTGCCAGCAGCTTACTACTAGTCGATGACGAGCAGTACTTC.

This clone turned up a few times. DNA for the CDR3: TGTGCCAGCAGTTTATCGGGACTCGACAGAGTAATCTCCTACGAGCAGTACTTC. It yields the protein CASSLSGLDRVISYEQYF. This rearrangement joins TRBV27 to TRBJ2-7, with D possibly being TRBD2 (6 bases). Trimming removed 0 bases from V and 0 bases from J, with 18 bases in between. This CDR3 comprises 18 residues. CDR1 and CDR2 from the germline V gene are MNHEY and SMNVEV (reference sequence).

The rearrangement links TRBV7-9 to TRBJ1-2; TRBD1 agrees at 8 bases. The germline CDR1 and CDR2 sequences are SEHNR and FQNEAQ (reference sequence). V was pared by 5 bases and J by 8 bases, with 7 bases of the junction left unmatched. CDR3 length equals 13 residues. The DNA for the CDR3 is TGTGCCAGCAGCCCCACGACAGGGGACGGCTACACCTTC. It yields the protein CASSPTTGDGYTF.

This clone showed up just a few times. The rearrangement joins TRBV6-6 to TRBJ1-1, with a weak D call TRBD1 (5 bases). The V and J ends lost 10 bases and 11 bases respectively, with 14 bases between them. Germline lookup yields CDR1 MNHNY and CDR2 SVGAGI (reference sequence). The CDR3 loop spans 10 amino acids. As DNA, the CDR3 is TGTGCCACCATGGACATCTGGGCTTTCTTT. Translated, it gives CATMDIWAFF.

The chain carries TRBV7-3 and TRBJ1-4; the D is unclear. The CDR3 totals 15 residues. The germline V gene has CDR1 SGHTA and CDR2 FQGTGA. With 5 bases removed from V and 7 bases from J, the gap between germline ends came to 17 bases. Here the CDR3 DNA reads TGTGCCAGCAGCCAATTCGGACTCACGAGTGAAAAACTGTTTTTT. This encodes CASSQFGLTSEKLFF.

The chain is built from TRBV30 and TRBJ2-7; possible D gene TRBD1, 7 bases. Germline loops: CDR1 GTSNPN, CDR2 SVGIG (reference sequence). There are 13 residues in the CDR3. V was clipped by 7 bases and J by 2 bases, with 15 bases between them. CDR3 residues: CAYSPGGTYEQYF. In DNA form, the CDR3 reads TGTGCCTACTCACCAGGGGGGACCTACGAGCAGTACTTC.

The chain has TRBV29-1 and TRBJ2-3; D unclear. Trimming cost V 7 bases and J 4 bases, with 12 bases left between them. In germline, CDR1 is SQVTM, CDR2 ANQGSEA. This CDR3 spans 12 amino acids. The CDR3: CSALGWADTQYF. CDR3 nucleotide sequence: TGCAGCGCCTTAGGGTGGGCAGATACGCAGTATTTT.